The clone carrying this T cell receptor beta chain appeared many times. Its cognate antigen is unknown. These data originate in a study of shared clonotypes between healthy human individuals. Study outcomes and limitations: Collection of samples was limited to blood; tissue repertoires likely differ. Among the subsets, naive ones generally showed larger estimated richness than memory ones. Despite large depth, rarefaction showed incomplete sorted-subset sequencing.

Investigators spread the genomic DNA of each subset evenly over several immunoSEQ plates. Here immunoSEQ multiplex PCR was the method, and the copy in TCRdb shows in-frame clones only, minus some. The sample carries 150,000 to 200,000 clones, around 63% recorded once. Germline values: CDR1 SGHTA, CDR2 FQGNSA. J was trimmed by 4 bases and V by 4 bases; bases with no gene match: 12. The CDR3 is 18 residues long. Sequencing input: memory CD4+ T cells sorted from blood. The subset: CD45RA-negative fraction. The receptor was derived from a man aged 25 to 45 in good health. The chain joins TRBV7-2 to TRBJ2-1; 11 bases are shared with TRBD2. The CDR3 nucleotides are TGTGCCAGCAGCTCCCAGGGACTAGCGGCCCCCCGATACAATGAGCAGTTCTTC. Protein: CASSSQGLAAPRYNEQFF.